These T cell receptor beta chains were read from a single sample in a study of blood T cell repertoires in COVID-19. The repertoire was sequenced with immunoSEQ multiplex PCR; TCRdb's copy has only in-frame clones and lacks some. Of 180,000 or so clones in the sample, over 70% were seen once. The sequenced sample was PBMCs or T cells enriched from blood (not recorded which). Receptors originate from an older woman who had recovered from COVID-19. Each CDR3 is given with its conserved first and last residue. The D gene is left open where the match is weak. Where a row states a size, it is once, few, many or the class of an expanded clone; other rows omit it.

d_call clone_size j_call v_call cdr3_aa cdr3_nt
NA NA TRBJ2-7 TRBV7-9 CASSLSGPDGYEQYF TGTGCCAGCAGCTTAAGCGGACCCGACGGCTACGAGCAGTACTTC
TRBD1 NA TRBJ2-4 TRBV19 CASSIKFGDSGQNIQYF TGTGCCAGTAGTATAAAATTTGGGGACAGTGGACAAAACATTCAGTACTTC
NA NA TRBJ1-1 TRBV4-2 CASSPSMGGGEAFF TGTGCCAGCAGCCCGTCTATGGGAGGAGGAGAAGCTTTCTTT
NA few TRBJ1-2 TRBV19 CASSRQGKSYTF TGTGCCAGTAGTCGGCAGGGAAAAAGCTACACCTTC
TRBD1 NA TRBJ1-3 TRBV30 CAWSRDRGSGNTIYF TGTGCCTGGAGCAGGGACAGGGGGTCTGGAAACACCATATATTTT
NA few TRBJ1-2 TRBV5-1 CASSLGVGVNYGYTF TGCGCCAGCAGCTTGGGGGTAGGGGTGAACTATGGCTACACCTTC
NA NA TRBJ1-1 TRBV6-6 CASSYSSSLNTEAFF TGTGCCAGCAGTTACTCGAGTAGTCTGAACACTGAAGCTTTCTTT
TRBD2 NA TRBJ2-2 TRBV9 CASSVGLAGANTGELFF TGTGCCAGCAGCGTAGGACTAGCGGGGGCCAACACCGGGGAGCTGTTTTTT
TRBD1 NA TRBJ2-4 TRBV28 CASNAPGQDLAIQYF TGTGCCAGCAATGCTCCGGGACAGGATCTCGCCATTCAGTACTTC
TRBD1 NA TRBJ1-5 TRBV27 CASSFGTGIQPQHF TGTGCCAGCAGTTTCGGGACAGGAATACAGCCCCAGCATTTT
TRBD1 NA TRBJ1-1 TRBV28 CASSPRQGAGEAFF TGTGCCAGCAGCCCCAGACAGGGGGCGGGGGAAGCTTTCTTT
NA NA TRBJ2-7 TRBV6-1 CASSDPSRERYEQYF TGTGCCAGCAGTGACCCTTCACGGGAGCGATACGAGCAGTACTTC
NA NA TRBJ1-1 TRBV5-4 CASSTPDGSGEGMNTEAFF TGTGCCAGCAGCACTCCGGACGGGTCCGGGGAGGGGATGAACACTGAAGCTTTCTTT
TRBD2 once TRBJ2-7 TRBV19 CASSPGLGLEQYF TGTGCCAGTAGCCCGGGACTAGGCCTGGAGCAGTACTTC
TRBD2 NA TRBJ2-3 TRBV11-2 CASSFTGGSGDTQYF TGTGCCAGCAGCTTTACGGGAGGGTCGGGAGATACGCAGTATTTT